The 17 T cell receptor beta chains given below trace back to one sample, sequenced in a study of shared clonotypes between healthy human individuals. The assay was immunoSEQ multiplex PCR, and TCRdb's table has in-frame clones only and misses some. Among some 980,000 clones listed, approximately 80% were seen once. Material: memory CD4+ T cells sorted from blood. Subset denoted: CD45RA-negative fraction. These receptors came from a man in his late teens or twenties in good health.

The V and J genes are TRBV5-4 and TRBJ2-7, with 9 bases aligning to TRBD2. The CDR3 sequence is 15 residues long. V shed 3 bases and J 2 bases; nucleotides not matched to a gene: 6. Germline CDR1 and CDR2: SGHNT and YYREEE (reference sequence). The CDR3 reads CASSSTASGAYEQYF. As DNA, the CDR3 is TGTGCCAGCAGCTCGACGGCTAGCGGGGCCTACGAGCAGTACTTC.

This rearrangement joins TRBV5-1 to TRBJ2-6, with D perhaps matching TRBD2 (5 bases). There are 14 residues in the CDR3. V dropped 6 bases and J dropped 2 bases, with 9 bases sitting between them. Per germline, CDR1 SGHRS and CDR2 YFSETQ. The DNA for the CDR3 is TGCGCCAGCACGGGAAGGGCTGGGGCCAACGTCCTGACTTTC. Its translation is CASTGRAGANVLTF.

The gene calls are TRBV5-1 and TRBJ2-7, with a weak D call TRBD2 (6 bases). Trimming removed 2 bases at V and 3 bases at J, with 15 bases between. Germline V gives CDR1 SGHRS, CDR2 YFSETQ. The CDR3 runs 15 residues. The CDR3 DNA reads TGCGCCAGCAGCTTTGGGGGGACGGCAGACTACGAGCAGTACTTC. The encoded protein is CASSFGGTADYEQYF.

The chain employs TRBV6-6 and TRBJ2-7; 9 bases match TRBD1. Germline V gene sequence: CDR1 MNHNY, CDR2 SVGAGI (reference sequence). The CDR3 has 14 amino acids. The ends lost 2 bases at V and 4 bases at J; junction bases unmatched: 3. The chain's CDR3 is CASSYGTGMYEQYF. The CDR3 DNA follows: TGTGCCAGCAGTTACGGGACAGGGATGTACGAGCAGTACTTC.

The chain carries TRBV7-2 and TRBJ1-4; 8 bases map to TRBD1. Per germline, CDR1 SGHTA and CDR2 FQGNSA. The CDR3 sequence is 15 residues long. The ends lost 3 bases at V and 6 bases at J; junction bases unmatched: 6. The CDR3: CASSFQTGGYEKLFF. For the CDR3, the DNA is TGTGCCAGCAGCTTCCAAACAGGGGGTTATGAAAAACTGTTTTTT.

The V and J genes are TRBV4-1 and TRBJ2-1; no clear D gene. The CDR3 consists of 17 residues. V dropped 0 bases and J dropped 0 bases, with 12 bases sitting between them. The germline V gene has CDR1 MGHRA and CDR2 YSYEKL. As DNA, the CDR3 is TGCGCCAGCAGCCAAGATTACGGGCAGAGCTCCTACAATGAGCAGTTCTTC. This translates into CASSQDYGQSSYNEQFF.

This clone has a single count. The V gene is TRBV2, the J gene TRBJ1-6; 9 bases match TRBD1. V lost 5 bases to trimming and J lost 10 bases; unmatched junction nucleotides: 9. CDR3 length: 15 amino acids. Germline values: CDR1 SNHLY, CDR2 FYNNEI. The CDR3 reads CASSKGQGGGSPLHF. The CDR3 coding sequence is TGTGCCAGCAGTAAGGGACAGGGAGGAGGGTCACCCCTCCACTTT.

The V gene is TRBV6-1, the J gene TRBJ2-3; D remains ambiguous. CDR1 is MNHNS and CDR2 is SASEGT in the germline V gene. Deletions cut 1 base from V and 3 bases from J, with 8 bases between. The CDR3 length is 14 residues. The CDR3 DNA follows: TGTGCCAGCAGTGAAGGGGGTAATACAGATACGCAGTATTTT. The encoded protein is CASSEGGNTDTQYF.

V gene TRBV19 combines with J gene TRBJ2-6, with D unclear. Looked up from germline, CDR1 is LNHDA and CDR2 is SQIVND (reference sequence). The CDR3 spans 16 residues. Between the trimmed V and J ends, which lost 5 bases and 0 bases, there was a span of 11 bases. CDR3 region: CASSGRTGSGANVLTF. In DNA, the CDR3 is TGTGCCAGTAGTGGGCGGACGGGCTCTGGGGCCAACGTCCTGACTTTC.

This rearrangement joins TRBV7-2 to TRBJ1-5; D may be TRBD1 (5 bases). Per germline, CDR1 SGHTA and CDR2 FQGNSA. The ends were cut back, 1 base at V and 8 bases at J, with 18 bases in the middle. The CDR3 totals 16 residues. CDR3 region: CASSLGSGPGVEPQHF. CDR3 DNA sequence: TGTGCCAGCAGCTTAGGTTCGGGGCCCGGAGTGGAGCCCCAGCATTTT.

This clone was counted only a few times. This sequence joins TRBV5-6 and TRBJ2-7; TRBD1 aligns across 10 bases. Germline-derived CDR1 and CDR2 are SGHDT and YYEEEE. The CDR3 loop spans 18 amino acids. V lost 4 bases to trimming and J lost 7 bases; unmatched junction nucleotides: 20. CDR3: CASSQDRGNGGRIQEQYF. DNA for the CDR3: TGTGCCAGCAGCCAGGACAGGGGGAATGGCGGGAGGATCCAGGAGCAGTACTTC.

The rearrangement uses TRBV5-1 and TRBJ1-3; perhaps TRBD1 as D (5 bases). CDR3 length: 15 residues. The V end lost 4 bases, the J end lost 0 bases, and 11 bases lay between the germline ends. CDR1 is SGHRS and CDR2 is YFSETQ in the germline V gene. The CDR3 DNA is TGCGCCAGCAGCACGGACGGGACCTCTGGAAACACCATATATTTT. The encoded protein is CASSTDGTSGNTIYF.

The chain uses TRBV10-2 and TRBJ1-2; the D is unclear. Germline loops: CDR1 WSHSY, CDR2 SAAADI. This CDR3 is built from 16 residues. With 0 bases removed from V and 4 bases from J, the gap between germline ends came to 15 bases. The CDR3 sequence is CASSESVAIRFYGYTF. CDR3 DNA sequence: TGCGCCAGCAGTGAGTCCGTAGCAATCAGGTTCTATGGCTACACCTTC.

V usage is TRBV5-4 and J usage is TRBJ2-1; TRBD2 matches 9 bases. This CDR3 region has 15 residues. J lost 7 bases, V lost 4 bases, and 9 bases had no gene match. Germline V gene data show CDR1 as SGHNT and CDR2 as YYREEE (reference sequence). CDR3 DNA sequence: TGTGCCAGCAGCGCAACCGGGACTAGCATAAATGAGCAGTTCTTC. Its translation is CASSATGTSINEQFF.

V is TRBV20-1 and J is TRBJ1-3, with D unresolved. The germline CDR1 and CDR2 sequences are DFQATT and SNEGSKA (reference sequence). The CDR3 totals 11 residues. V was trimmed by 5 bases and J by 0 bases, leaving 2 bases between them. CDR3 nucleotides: TGCAGTGCTTTCTCTGGAAACACCATATATTTT. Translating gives CSAFSGNTIYF.

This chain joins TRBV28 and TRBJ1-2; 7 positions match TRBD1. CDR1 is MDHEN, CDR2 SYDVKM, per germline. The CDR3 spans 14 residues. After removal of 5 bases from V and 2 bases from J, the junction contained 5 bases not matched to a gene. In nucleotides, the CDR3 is TGTGCCAGCAGTCCCGAACAGGGGAACTATGGCTACACCTTC. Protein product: CASSPEQGNYGYTF.

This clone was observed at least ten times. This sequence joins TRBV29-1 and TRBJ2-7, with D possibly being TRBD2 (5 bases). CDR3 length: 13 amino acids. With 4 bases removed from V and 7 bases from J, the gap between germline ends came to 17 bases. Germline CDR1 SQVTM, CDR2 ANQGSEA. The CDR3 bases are TGCAGCGTTGCAGAGGGCGGTGGGAGAGAGCAGTACTTC. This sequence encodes CSVAEGGGREQYF.